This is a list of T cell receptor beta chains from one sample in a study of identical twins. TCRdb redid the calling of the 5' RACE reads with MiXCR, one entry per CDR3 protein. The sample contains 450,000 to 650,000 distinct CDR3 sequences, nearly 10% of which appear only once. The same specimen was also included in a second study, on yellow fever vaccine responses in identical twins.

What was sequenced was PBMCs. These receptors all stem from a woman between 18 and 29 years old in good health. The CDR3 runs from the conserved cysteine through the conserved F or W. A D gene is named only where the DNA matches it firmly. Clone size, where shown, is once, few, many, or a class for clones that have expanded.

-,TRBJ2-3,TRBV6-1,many,TGTGCCAGCAAAGTTGAGCGCCGCACAGATACGCAGTATTTT,CASKVERRTDTQYF
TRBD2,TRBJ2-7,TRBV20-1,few,TGCAGTGCGTCCTCGCGGGAGTTCTACGAGCAGTACTTC,CSASSREFYEQYF
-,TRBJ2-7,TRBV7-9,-,TGTGCCAGCAGCCGAGAGTTTTTAGCAGAAATAGGGCGTGAGCAGTACTTC,CASSREFLAEIGREQYF
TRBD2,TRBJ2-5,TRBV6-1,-,TGTGCCAGCAGCCCCGGCGGTAGCGGGCAGTACCAAGAGACCCAGTACTTC,CASSPGGSGQYQETQYF
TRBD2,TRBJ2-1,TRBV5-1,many,TGCGCCAGCAGCTTGAGGTCAGGTAGCGGGATAAGCTCCTACAATGAGCAGTTCTTC,CASSLRSGSGISSYNEQFF
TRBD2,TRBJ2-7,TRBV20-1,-,TGCAGTGCTAGAGAAGGACTAGCGGGAAGATACGAGCAGTACTTC,CSAREGLAGRYEQYF
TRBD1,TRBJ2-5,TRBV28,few,TGTGCCAGCAGTTCAAGGACAGGGGACCAAGAGACCCAGTACTTC,CASSSRTGDQETQYF
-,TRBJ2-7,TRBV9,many,TGTGCCAGCAGCGTAGTTTCTGGTTACGAGCAGTACTTC,CASSVVSGYEQYF
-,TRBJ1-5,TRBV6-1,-,TGTGCCAGCAGTGGATTCGAAGGAAGCAATCAGCCCCAGCATTTT,CASSGFEGSNQPQHF
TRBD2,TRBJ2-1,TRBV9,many,TGTGCCAGCAGCGTAGTGCTAGCGGGAGGAAACAATGAGCAGTTCTTC,CASSVVLAGGNNEQFF
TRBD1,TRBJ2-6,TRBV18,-,TGTGCCAGCTCACCACTGGGACAGAGAGGCACTGGGGCCAACGTCCTGACTTTC,CASSPLGQRGTGANVLTF
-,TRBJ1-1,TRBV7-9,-,TGTGCCAGCAGCTCAAGGGAGCTGAACACTGAAGCTTTCTTT,CASSSRELNTEAFF
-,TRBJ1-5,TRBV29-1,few,TGCAGCGTGGTTGGGGATGATAGTTGGAGGCAGCCCCAGCATTTT,CSVVGDDSWRQPQHF
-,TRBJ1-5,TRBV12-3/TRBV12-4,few,TGTGCCAGCAGTAAAGGGAAGGGAAGCAGCAATCAGCCCCAGCATTTT,CASSKGKGSSNQPQHF
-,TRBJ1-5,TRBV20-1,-,TGCAGTGCTAGTGGACTGATTTATAGCAATCAGCCCCAGCATTTT,CSASGLIYSNQPQHF
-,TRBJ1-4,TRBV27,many,TGTGCCAGCAGTTTATCAAGTTTCGAAAAACTGTTTTTT,CASSLSSFEKLFF
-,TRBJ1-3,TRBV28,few,TGTGCCAGCAGTTTGGGGGACATCGGCACCATATATTTT,CASSLGDIGTIYF
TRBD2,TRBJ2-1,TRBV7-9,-,TGTGCCAGCAGCTTAGGAACGGGACTAGCGGGGGCCAACAATGAGCAGTTCTTC,CASSLGTGLAGANNEQFF
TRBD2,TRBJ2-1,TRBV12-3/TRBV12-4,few,TGTGCCAGCAGTGCACTAGCGGGAGTGGACAATGAGCAGTTCTTC,CASSALAGVDNEQFF
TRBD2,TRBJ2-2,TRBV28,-,TGTGCCAGCATAACTAGCGGGAGCACCGGGGAGCTGTTTTTT,CASITSGSTGELFF
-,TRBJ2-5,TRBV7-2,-,TGTGCCAGCAGCCCAGTCCCTAGCCGGAATGGGACCCAGTACTTC,CASSPVPSRNGTQYF
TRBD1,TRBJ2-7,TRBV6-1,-,TGTGCCAGCAGGCGACAGGGGCACTACGAGCAGTACTTC,CASRRQGHYEQYF